Presented here are 2 T cell receptor beta chains from one specimen sequenced in a study of CD8+ T cells in alopecia areata (dated by TCRdb to the late 2010s). Receptor libraries were prepared by the immunoSEQ multiplex PCR assay. For TCR sequencing, RNA was extracted from every sample and reverse transcribed into cDNA to serve as template. TCRdb limited this immuneACCESS table to in-frame rearrangements with V and J called. A share of clones is missing; checked studies link under half to unresolved V genes, and the rest is unexplained. The sample table shows 3,000 to 4,500 clones, and approximately 70% are seen once. The ten largest clones capture approximately 9.9% of the sample. The meaning of the sample's time point label: around 26 weeks on oral tofacitinib. In the paper's terms, the treatment or condition label means: oral pan-JAK inhibitor, 5-10 mg twice daily. Lesional scalp punch biopsies and peripheral blood were obtained from alopecia areata patients.

The specimen comprised skin, sampled at week 24, from a patient treated with tofacitinib. The receptors stem from a human donor with alopecia areata.

V is TRBV11-1 and J is TRBJ2-7; maybe TRBD1 (6 bases). The CDR3 totals 14 residues. Germline V gene data show CDR1 as SGHAT and CDR2 as FQDESV (reference sequence). Deletions cut 5 bases from V and 0 bases from J, with 11 bases between. CDR3 in DNA: TGTGCCAGCAGCCCCTGGGACAACTCCTACGAGCAGTACTTC. Protein product: CASSPWDNSYEQYF.

J is TRBJ2-1 and V is TRBV27, with 15 positions matching TRBD2. This CDR3 contains 17 residues. Germline CDR1 MNHEY, CDR2 SMNVEV (reference sequence). V lost 1 base to trimming and J lost 10 bases; unmatched junction nucleotides: 8. The CDR3 DNA is TGTGCCAGCAGTTTATTACCGGGACTAGCGGGGGGTGGGGAGCAGTTCTTC. This gives the protein CASSLLPGLAGGGEQFF.